This T cell receptor beta chain was observed in a study of T-cell memory formation after mild COVID-19. Across the study: TCR clusters showed largely donor specificity. Findings and limits, study-wide: Later expanders leaned CD4+, whereas day 15 to 85 contracting clones were balanced CD4/CD8. The pre-infection memory compartment contained some responding clones, suggesting cross-reactive memory joined.

From germline, CDR1 is MNHNS and CDR2 SASEGT. Trimming pared 8 bases from V and 2 bases from J, leaving 15 bases between. The CDR3 has 14 residues. This clonotype was counted many times. Its cognate antigen is unknown. MiXCR, run by TCRdb on the 5' RACE reads, gives a single entry per CDR3 protein. This table has 550,000 to 600,000 distinct CDR3 sequences, 17% appearing once. The receptor comes from an adult woman who had mild COVID-19 (a few samples of this study predate the infection). Cell type and time point are not known. Sequenced input: PBMCs or a T cell subset sorted from them (not recorded which). This rearrangement joins TRBV6-1 to TRBJ1-1, with D possibly being TRBD1 (5 bases). The CDR3 bases are TGTGCCAGCCCCTTGGGGGTCCGAAACACTGAAGCTTTCTTT. As protein: CASPLGVRNTEAFF.